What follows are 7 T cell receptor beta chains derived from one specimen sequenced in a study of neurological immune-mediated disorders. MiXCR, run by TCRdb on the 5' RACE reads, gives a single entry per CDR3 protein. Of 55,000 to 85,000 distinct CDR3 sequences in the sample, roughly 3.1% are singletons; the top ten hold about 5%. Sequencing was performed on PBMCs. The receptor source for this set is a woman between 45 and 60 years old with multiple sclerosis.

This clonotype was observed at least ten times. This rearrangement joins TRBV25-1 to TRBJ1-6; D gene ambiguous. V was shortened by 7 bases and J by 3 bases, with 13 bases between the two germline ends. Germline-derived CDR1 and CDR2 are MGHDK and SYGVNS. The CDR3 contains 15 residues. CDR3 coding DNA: TGTGCCAGCAAGGATCGGCCAAACTATAATTCACCCCTCCACTTT. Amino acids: CASKDRPNYNSPLHF. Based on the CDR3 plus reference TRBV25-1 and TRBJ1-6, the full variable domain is EADIYQTPRYLVIGTGKKITLECSQTMGHDKMYWYQQDPGMELHLIHYSYGVNSTEKGDLSSESTVSRIRTEHFPLTLESARPSHTSQYLCASKDRPNYNSPLHFGNGTRLTVT.

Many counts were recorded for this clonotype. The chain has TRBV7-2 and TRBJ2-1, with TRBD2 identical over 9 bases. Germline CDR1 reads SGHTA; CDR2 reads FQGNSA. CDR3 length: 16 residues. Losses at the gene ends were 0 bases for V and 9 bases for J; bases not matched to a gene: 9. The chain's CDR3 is CASSLARRGGVGEQFF. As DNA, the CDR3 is TGTGCCAGCAGCTTAGCGAGGCGGGGGGGAGTTGGTGAGCAGTTCTTC. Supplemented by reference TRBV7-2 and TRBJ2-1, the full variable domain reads GAGVSQSPSNKVTEKGKDVELRCDPISGHTALYWYRQSLGQGLEFLIYFQGNSAPDKSGLPSDRFSAERTGGSVSTLTIQRTQQEDSAVYLCASSLARRGGVGEQFFGPGTRLTVL.

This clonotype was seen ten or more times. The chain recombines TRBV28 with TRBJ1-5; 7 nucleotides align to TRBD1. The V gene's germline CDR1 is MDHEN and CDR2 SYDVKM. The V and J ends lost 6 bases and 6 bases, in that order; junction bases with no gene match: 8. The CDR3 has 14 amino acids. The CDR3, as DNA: TGTGCCAGCAGGAAGACAGGGAAAGTTCAGCCCCAGCATTTT. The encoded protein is CASRKTGKVQPQHF.

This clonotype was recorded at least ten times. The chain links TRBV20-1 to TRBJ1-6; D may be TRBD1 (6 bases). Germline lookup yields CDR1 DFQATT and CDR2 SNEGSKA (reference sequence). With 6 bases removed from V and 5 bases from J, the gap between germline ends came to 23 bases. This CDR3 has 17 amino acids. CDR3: CSAAVGLPGAHNSPLHF. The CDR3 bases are TGCAGTGCCGCAGTCGGCTTACCAGGGGCCCATAATTCACCCCTCCACTTT.

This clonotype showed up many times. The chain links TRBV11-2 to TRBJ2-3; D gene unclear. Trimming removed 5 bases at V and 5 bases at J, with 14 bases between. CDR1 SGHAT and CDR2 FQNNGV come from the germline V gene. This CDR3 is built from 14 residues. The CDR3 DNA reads TGTGCCAGCAGCATAAATGACGTTGGAGATACGCAGTATTTT. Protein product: CASSINDVGDTQYF. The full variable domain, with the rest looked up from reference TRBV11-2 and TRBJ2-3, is EAGVAQSPRYKIIEKRQSVAFWCNPISGHATLYWYQQILGQGPKLLIQFQNNGVVDDSQLPKDRFSAERLKGVDSTLKIQPAKLEDSAVYLCASSINDVGDTQYFGPGTRLTVL.

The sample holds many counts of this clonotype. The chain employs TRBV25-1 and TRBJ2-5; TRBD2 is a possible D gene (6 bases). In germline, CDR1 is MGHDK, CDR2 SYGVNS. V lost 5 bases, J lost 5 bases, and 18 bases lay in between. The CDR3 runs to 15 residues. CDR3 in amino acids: CASSNPGTVGETQYF. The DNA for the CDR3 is TGTGCCAGCAGTAACCCGGGGACTGTCGGGGAGACCCAGTACTTC.

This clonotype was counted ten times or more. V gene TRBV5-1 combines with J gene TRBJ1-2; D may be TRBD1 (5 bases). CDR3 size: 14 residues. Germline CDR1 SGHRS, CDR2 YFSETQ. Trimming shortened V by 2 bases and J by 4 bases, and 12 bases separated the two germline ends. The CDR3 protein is CASSLAGLGYGYTF. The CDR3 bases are TGCGCCAGCAGCTTAGCGGGGCTGGGCTATGGCTACACCTTC.